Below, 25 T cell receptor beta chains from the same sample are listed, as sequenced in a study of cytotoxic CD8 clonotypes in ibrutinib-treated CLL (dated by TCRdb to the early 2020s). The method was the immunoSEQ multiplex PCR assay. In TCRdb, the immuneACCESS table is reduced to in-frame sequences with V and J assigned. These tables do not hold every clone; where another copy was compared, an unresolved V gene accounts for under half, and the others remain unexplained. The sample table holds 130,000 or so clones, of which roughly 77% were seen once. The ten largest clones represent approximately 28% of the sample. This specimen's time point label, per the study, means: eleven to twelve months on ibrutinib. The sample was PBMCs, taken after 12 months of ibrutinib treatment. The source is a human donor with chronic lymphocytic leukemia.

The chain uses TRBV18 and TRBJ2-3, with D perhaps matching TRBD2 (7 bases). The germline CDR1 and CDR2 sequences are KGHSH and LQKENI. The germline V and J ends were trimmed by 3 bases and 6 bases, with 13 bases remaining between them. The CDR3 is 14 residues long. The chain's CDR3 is CASSPPGGHDTQYF. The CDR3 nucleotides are TGTGCCAGCTCACCGCCGGGGGGCCACGATACGCAGTATTTT.

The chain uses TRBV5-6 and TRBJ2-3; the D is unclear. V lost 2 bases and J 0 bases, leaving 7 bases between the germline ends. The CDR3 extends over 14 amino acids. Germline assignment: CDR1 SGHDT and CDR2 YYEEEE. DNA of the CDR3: TGTGCCAGCAGCTTACCGACTAGCACAGATACGCAGTATTTT. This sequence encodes CASSLPTSTDTQYF.

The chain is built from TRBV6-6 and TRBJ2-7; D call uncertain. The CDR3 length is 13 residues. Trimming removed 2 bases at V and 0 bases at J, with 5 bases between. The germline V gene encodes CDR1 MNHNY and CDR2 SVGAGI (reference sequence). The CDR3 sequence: CASSYTASYEQYF. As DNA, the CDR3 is TGTGCCAGCAGTTACACCGCCTCCTACGAGCAGTACTTC.

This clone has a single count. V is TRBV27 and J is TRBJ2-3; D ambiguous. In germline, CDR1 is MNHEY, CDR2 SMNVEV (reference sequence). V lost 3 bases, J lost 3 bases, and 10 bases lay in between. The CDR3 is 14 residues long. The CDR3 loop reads CASSLRLGTDTQYF. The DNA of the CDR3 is TGTGCCAGCAGTTTGAGGTTGGGGACAGATACGCAGTATTTT.

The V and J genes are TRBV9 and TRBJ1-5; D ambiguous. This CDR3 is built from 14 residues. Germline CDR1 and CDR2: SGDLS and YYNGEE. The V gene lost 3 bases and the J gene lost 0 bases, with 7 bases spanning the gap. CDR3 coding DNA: TGTGCCAGCAGCGAAGGAATTAGCAATCAGCCCCAGCATTTT. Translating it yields CASSEGISNQPQHF. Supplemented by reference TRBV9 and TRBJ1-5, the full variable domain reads DSGVTQTPKHLITATGQRVTLRCSPRSGDLSVYWYQQSLDQGLQFLIQYYNGEERAKGNILERFSAQQFPDLHSELNLSSLELGDSALYFCASSEGISNQPQHFGDGTRLSIL.

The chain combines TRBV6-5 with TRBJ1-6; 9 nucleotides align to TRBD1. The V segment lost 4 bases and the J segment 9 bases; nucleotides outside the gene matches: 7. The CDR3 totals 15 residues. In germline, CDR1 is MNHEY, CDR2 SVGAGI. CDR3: CASSFDRGVGSPLHF. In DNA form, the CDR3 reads TGTGCCAGCAGTTTCGACAGGGGGGTGGGTTCACCCCTCCACTTT.

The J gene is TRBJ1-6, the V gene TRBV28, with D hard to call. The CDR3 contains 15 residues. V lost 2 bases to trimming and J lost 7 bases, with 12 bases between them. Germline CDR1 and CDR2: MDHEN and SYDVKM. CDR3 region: CASSLRLNGNSPLHF. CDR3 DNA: TGTGCCAGCAGTTTACGGCTGAATGGGAATTCACCCCTCCACTTT.

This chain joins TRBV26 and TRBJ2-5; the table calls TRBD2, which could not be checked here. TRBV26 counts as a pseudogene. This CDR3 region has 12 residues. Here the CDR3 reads CASSLGRETQYF. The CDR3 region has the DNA TGTGCCAGCAGTTTGGGGAGAGAGACCCAGTACTTC.

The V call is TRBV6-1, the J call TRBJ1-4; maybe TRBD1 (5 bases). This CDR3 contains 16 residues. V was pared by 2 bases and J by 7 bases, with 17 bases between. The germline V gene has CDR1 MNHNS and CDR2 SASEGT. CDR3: CASSEYWGVGAEKLFF. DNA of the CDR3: TGTGCCAGCAGTGAATATTGGGGCGTGGGAGCTGAAAAACTGTTTTTT.

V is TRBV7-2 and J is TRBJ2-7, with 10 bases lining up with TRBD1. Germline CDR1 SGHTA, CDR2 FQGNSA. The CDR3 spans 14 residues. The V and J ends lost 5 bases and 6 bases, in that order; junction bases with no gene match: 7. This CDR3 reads CASSGDRGLSEQYF. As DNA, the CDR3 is TGTGCCAGCAGCGGCGACAGGGGGCTCAGCGAGCAGTACTTC.

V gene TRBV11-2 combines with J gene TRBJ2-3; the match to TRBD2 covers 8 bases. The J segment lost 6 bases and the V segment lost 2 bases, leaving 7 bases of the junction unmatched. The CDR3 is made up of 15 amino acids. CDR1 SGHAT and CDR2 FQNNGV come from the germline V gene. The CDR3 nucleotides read TGTGCCAGCAGCTTAACGGGGGGGGCTGTGGATACGCAGTATTTT. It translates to CASSLTGGAVDTQYF. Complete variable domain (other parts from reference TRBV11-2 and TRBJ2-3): EAGVAQSPRYKIIEKRQSVAFWCNPISGHATLYWYQQILGQGPKLLIQFQNNGVVDDSQLPKDRFSAERLKGVDSTLKIQPAKLEDSAVYLCASSLTGGAVDTQYFGPGTRLTVL.

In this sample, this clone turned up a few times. The CDR3 reads CAWSLAGTYGNTIYF. The CDR3, as DNA: TGTGCCTGGAGTTTGGCTGGGACTTATGGAAACACCATATATTTT. The chain employs TRBV30 and TRBJ1-3, with D maybe TRBD1 (5 bases). Germline V gene lookup returns CDR1 GTSNPN and CDR2 SVGIG (reference sequence). The CDR3 consists of 15 residues. The ends were cut back, 2 bases at V and 3 bases at J, with 14 bases in the middle.

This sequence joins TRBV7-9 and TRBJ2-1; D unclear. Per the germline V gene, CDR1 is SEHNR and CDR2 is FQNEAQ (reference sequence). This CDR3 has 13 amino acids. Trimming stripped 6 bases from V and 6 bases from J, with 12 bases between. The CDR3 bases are TGTGCCAGCAGTCTTCCGATGTTCAATGAGCAGTTCTTC. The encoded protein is CASSLPMFNEQFF.

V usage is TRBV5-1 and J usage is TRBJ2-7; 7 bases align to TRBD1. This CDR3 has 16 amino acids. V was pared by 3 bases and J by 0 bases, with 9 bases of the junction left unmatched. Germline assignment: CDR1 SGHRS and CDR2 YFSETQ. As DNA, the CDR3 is TGCGCCAGCAGCTCAACACCAGGGGGTTTCTCCTACGAGCAGTACTTC. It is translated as CASSSTPGGFSYEQYF.

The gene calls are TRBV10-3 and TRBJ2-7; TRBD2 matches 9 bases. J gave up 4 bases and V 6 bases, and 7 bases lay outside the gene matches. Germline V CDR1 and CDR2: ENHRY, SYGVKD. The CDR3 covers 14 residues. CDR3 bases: TGTGCCATCAGCGGGACTAGCTCGGATTACGAGCAGTACTTC. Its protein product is CAISGTSSDYEQYF.

The CDR3, as DNA: TGTGCCAGCAGCTTAGGGGAGGGCCCCGGGGATACGCAGTATTTT. Protein product: CASSLGEGPGDTQYF. V gene TRBV11-3 combines with J gene TRBJ2-3; 7 bases line up with TRBD2. This CDR3 is 15 amino acids long. CDR1 and CDR2 from the germline V gene are SGHNT and YENEEA. V shed 1 base and J 6 bases; nucleotides not matched to a gene: 7.

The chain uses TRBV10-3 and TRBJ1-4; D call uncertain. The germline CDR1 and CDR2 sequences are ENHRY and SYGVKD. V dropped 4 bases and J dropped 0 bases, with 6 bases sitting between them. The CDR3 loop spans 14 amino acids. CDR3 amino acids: CAISGSATNEKLFF. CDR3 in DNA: TGTGCCATCAGTGGAAGTGCAACTAATGAAAAACTGTTTTTT.

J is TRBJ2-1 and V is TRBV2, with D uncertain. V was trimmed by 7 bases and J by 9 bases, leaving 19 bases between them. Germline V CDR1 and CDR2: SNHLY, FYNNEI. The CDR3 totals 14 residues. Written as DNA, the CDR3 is TGTGCCAGCAATCCCGTTGAAATGGTGAGTGAGCAGTTCTTC. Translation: CASNPVEMVSEQFF. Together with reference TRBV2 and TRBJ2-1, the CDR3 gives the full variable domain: EPEVTQTPSHQVTQMGQEVILRCVPISNHLYFYWYRQILGQKVEFLVSFYNNEISEKSEIFDDQFSVERPDGSNFTLKIRSTKLEDSAMYFCASNPVEMVSEQFFGPGTRLTVL.

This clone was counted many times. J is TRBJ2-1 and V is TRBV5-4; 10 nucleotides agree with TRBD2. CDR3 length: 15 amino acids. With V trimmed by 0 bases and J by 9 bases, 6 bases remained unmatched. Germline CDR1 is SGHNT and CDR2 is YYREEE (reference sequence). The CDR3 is CASSLVSGGALEQFF. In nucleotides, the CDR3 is TGTGCCAGCAGCTTGGTGAGCGGGGGGGCCCTTGAGCAGTTCTTC.

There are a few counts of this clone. This chain's CDR3 is CASSQDWEALGTQYF. Here the CDR3 DNA reads TGTGCCAGCAGCCAAGATTGGGAGGCTTTAGGGACCCAGTACTTC. The rearrangement uses TRBV14 and TRBJ2-5; TRBD2 is a possible D gene (6 bases). Per the germline V gene, CDR1 is SGHDN and CDR2 is FVKESK. The ends were cut back, 0 bases at V and 7 bases at J, with 15 bases in the middle. The CDR3 is 15 residues long.

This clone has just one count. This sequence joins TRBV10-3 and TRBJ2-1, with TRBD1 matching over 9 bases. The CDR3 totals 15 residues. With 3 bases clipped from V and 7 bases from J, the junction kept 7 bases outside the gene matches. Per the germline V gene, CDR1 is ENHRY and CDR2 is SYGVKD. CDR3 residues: CAISDGNRGQNEQFF. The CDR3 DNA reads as TGTGCCATCAGTGACGGGAACAGGGGGCAGAATGAGCAGTTCTTC.

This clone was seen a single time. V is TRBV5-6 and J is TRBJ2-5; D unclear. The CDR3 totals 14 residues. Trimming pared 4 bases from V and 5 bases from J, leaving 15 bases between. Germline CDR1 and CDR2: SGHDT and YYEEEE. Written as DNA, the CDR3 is TGTGCCAGCAGCGCGGTCGGATTCAGGGAGACCCAGTACTTC. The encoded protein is CASSAVGFRETQYF.

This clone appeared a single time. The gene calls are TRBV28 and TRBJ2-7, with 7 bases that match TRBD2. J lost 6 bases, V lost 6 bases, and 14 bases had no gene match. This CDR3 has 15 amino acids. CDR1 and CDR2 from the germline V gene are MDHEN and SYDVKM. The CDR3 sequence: CASSPGSSGYGEQYF. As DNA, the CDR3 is TGTGCCAGCAGCCCCGGCTCTAGCGGATATGGCGAGCAGTACTTC.

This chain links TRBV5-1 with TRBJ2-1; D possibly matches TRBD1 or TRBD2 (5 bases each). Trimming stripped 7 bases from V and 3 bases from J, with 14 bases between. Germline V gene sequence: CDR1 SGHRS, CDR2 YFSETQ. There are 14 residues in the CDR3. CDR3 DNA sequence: TGCGCCAGCCTCCGGGACGTGAGCTACAATGAGCAGTTCTTC. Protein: CASLRDVSYNEQFF.

CDR3 amino acids: CARTGLDRYEQYF. The CDR3 nucleotides read TGTGCCCGAACGGGGCTGGACAGATACGAGCAGTACTTC. The rearrangement uses TRBV30 and TRBJ2-7; maybe TRBD1 (6 bases). The CDR3 is made up of 13 amino acids. With 8 bases removed from V and 4 bases from J, the gap between germline ends came to 18 bases. Germline CDR1 and CDR2: GTSNPN and SVGIG (reference sequence).